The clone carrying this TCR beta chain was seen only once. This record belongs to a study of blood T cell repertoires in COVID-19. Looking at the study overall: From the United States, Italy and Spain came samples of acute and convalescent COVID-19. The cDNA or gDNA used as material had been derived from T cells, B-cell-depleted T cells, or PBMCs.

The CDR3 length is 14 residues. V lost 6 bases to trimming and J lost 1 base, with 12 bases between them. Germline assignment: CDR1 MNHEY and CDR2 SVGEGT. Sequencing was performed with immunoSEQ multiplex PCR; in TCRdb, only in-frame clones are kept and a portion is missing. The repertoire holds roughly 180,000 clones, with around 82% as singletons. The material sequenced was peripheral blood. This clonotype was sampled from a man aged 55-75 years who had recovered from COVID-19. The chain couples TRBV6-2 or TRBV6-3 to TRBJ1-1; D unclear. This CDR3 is CASSPPKQNTEAFF. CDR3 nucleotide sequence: TGTGCCAGCAGCCCCCCTAAGCAGAACACTGAAGCTTTCTTT.